This T cell receptor beta chain was sequenced in a study of blood T cells in healthy people across ages. General study results and limits: Unsorted PBMCs ruled out conclusive naive versus antigen-experienced comparison. The study regarded diversity estimates from one million T cells as underestimates.

This CDR3 comprises 21 residues. The germline V gene has CDR1 LGHNT and CDR2 FRNRAP. V lost 2 bases to trimming and J lost 7 bases, with 36 bases between them. In this sample, this clonotype turned up a few times. Its antigen is still unknown. A second roughly 7 to 12 cycle PCR used barcoded and J-beta primers. MiXCR was run by TCRdb on the 5' RACE reads, yielding one entry per CDR3 protein. The sample includes under 1,100,000 distinct CDR3 sequences, about 23% seen only once; the top ten take approximately 0.75%. These data were also filed under a second study, of T cells of mothers and their children. That source notes: For each mother, over 8 million TCR beta CDR3 reads were obtained, and for each child, around 3.1 million.

The receptor's source is a girl between 2 and 10 years old in good health. Specimen: blood. V usage is TRBV12-5 and J usage is TRBJ2-7; D is perhaps TRBD2 (6 bases). The CDR3 region has the DNA TGTGCTAGTGGTTTGAGGACGGTAGAGACCGAGGGACGCCTCGGAGGGAAAGAGCAGTACTTC. Amino acid sequence: CASGLRTVETEGRLGGKEQYF.